These 21 T cell receptor beta chains originate from one sample sequenced in a study of vaccination and CD4 T cells after COVID-19. Noted treatment: roughly ten-day PBMC culture with coronavirus spike peptide pools or control peptides (ViraFEST assay). Sequence data for DNA of cultured CD4+ T cells were generated by the Oncomine TCR Beta short-read assay. TCRdb processed the PCR reads anew with MiXCR; each CDR3 protein has one entry. The sample includes around 13,000 distinct CDR3 sequences, 35% of them seen just once. These TCRs' antigens remain unknown. Sequencing input: CD4+ T cells from blood, cultured in vitro. The receptors come from a human donor who had recovered from COVID-19.

The CDR3 coding sequence is TGTGCCAGCAGCCCCCGGGTTAGCGGGACAGCTGAGACCCAGTACTTC. This codes for CASSPRVSGTAETQYF. The V and J genes are TRBV12-3 or TRBV12-4 and TRBJ2-5; possible D gene TRBD2, 8 bases. The V end lost 6 bases, the J end lost 5 bases, and 22 bases lay between the germline ends. The CDR3 spans 16 residues.

The chain couples TRBV20-1 to TRBJ2-5, with D possibly being TRBD1 (6 bases). This CDR3 contains 13 residues. Trimming stripped 5 bases from V and 5 bases from J, with 15 bases between. Per the germline V gene, CDR1 is DFQATT and CDR2 is SNEGSKA (reference sequence). The CDR3 DNA reads as TGCAGTGCTTATCAGGGGATTAGGGAGACCCAGTACTTC. Translating gives CSAYQGIRETQYF.

The chain combines TRBV19 with TRBJ2-7, with 7 bases identical to TRBD1. Germline CDR1 LNHDA, CDR2 SQIVND (reference sequence). Trimming cost V 7 bases and J 0 bases; bases outside gene matches: 6. This CDR3 region has 14 residues. For the CDR3, the DNA is TGTGCCAGTACCCCGACAGGGAGCTCCTACGAGCAGTACTTC. It codes for CASTPTGSSYEQYF.

To note about this clonotype: The junction does not match germline at one end; this may be a read error. J is TRBJ2-7 and V is TRBV6-1, with a tentative D call TRBD1 (5 bases). Germline lookup yields CDR1 MNHNS and CDR2 SASEGT. The length of the CDR3 is 13 residues. CDR3 loop: CAGSEQVSYEQYF. DNA of the CDR3: TGTGCCGGCAGTGAACAGGTCTCCTACGAGCAGTACTTC.

This clonotype was seen only a few times. The V gene is TRBV20-1, the J gene TRBJ1-5; TRBD1 agrees at 10 bases. The CDR3 consists of 17 residues. The V gene end was trimmed by 4 bases and the J gene end by 5 bases; junction bases not matched to a gene: 14. In germline, CDR1 is DFQATT, CDR2 SNEGSKA (reference sequence). The CDR3 protein is CSAKRDRGSSIHQPQHF. In DNA, the CDR3 is TGCAGTGCTAAGCGGGACAGGGGATCTTCGATCCATCAGCCCCAGCATTTT.

The chain carries TRBV20-1 and TRBJ2-7; 7 positions agree with TRBD2. J gave up 0 bases and V 1 base, and 6 bases lay outside the gene matches. CDR3 size: 15 residues. Germline V gene sequence: CDR1 DFQATT, CDR2 SNEGSKA (reference sequence). CDR3 bases: TGCAGTGCTAGAGCCGGGAGGCTTCTCTCCTACGAGCAGTACTTC. Its translation: CSARAGRLLSYEQYF.

This clonotype was seen only a few times. This chain joins TRBV7-2 and TRBJ2-2; TRBD2 might be the D (5 bases). Looked up from germline, CDR1 is SGHTA and CDR2 is FQGNSA. Deletions cut 1 base from V and 4 bases from J, with 10 bases between. The CDR3 is made up of 15 amino acids. CDR3 nucleotides: TGTGCCAGCAGCTTAGAGCGGACTTTCACCGGGGAGCTGTTTTTT. This encodes CASSLERTFTGELFF.

This clonotype was detected a few times. V usage is TRBV15 and J usage is TRBJ2-7; D not certain. Germline V lookup: CDR1 LNHNV, CDR2 YYDKDF (reference sequence). The V end lost 0 bases, the J end lost 0 bases, and 18 bases lay between the germline ends. The CDR3 is 18 amino acids. CDR3 loop: CATSRDRIVGGLSYEQYF. Written as DNA, the CDR3 is TGTGCCACCAGCAGAGATCGGATCGTAGGCGGCCTCTCCTACGAGCAGTACTTC.

The chain links TRBV18 to TRBJ2-5, with D perhaps assigned TRBD1 or TRBD2 (6 bases each). The CDR3 spans 13 residues. The germline gives CDR1 KGHSH, CDR2 LQKENI. V lost 3 bases and J lost 5, with 10 bases in between. The DNA for the CDR3 is TGTGCCAGCTCACCCCAGGGGAGGGAGACCCAGTACTTC. It encodes CASSPQGRETQYF.

A few counts support this clonotype. The rearrangement uses TRBV20-1 and TRBJ2-4; D uncertain. The V gene lost 7 bases and the J gene lost 0 bases, with 4 bases spanning the gap. The CDR3 has 11 residues. Per germline, CDR1 DFQATT and CDR2 SNEGSKA (reference sequence). The CDR3 DNA follows: TGCAGTGACCTAGCCAAAAACATTCAGTACTTC. Protein: CSDLAKNIQYF.

The chain is built from TRBV6-5 and TRBJ1-6; D remains ambiguous. The V gene's germline CDR1 is MNHEY and CDR2 SVGAGI. V lost 2 bases and J lost 6, with 11 bases in between. This CDR3 has 15 residues. The CDR3 DNA reads as TGTGCCAGCAGTTACCAACTGTGGACTAATTCACCCCTCCACTTT. This translates into CASSYQLWTNSPLHF.

The J gene is TRBJ1-2, the V gene TRBV20-1; TRBD1 is a possible D gene (5 bases). Trimming removed 5 bases from V and 1 base from J, with 8 bases in between. This CDR3 is 12 amino acids long. The germline gives CDR1 DFQATT, CDR2 SNEGSKA (reference sequence). This chain's CDR3 is CSAGTDNYGYTF. Here the CDR3 DNA reads TGCAGTGCTGGGACGGATAACTATGGCTACACCTTC.

In its sample, this clonotype was seen a few times. The chain joins TRBV20-1 to TRBJ2-1, with 8 bases fitting TRBD2. V shed 4 bases, J shed 4 bases, and the junction held 3 bases outside the gene matches. Germline CDR1 reads DFQATT; CDR2 reads SNEGSKA (reference sequence). There are 13 residues in the CDR3. CDR3 DNA sequence: TGCAGTGCTATGGGACTAGGGTACAATGAGCAGTTCTTC. Protein product: CSAMGLGYNEQFF.

This clonotype has a handful of counts. The rearrangement links TRBV27 to TRBJ2-7; TRBD1 aligns across 7 bases. Germline V CDR1 and CDR2: MNHEY, SMNVEV (reference sequence). This CDR3 spans 16 amino acids. The ends lost 5 bases at V and 3 bases at J; junction bases unmatched: 13. The CDR3 loop reads CASSRSGQVVLYEQYF. The CDR3 coding sequence is TGTGCCAGCAGTCGTTCAGGACAGGTCGTTCTCTACGAGCAGTACTTC.

This clonotype occurred a few times. V gene TRBV19 combines with J gene TRBJ1-2; 8 nucleotides match TRBD1. In germline, CDR1 is LNHDA, CDR2 SQIVND (reference sequence). The CDR3 has 14 residues. Unmatched junction bases numbered 3, after V lost 4 bases and J lost 2 bases. CDR3 bases: TGTGCCAGTAGTACTCGACAGGGGAACTATGGCTACACCTTC. Protein: CASSTRQGNYGYTF. Complete variable domain (other parts from reference TRBV19 and TRBJ1-2): DGGITQSPKYLFRKEGQNVTLSCEQNLNHDAMYWYRQDPGQGLRLIYYSQIVNDFQKGDIAEGYSVSREKKESFPLTVTSAQKNPTAFYLCASSTRQGNYGYTFGSGTRLTVV.

This clonotype was observed a few times. The chain combines TRBV20-1 with TRBJ1-4, with 7 positions matching TRBD1. This CDR3 has 14 amino acids. Germline-derived CDR1 and CDR2 are DFQATT and SNEGSKA (reference sequence). Trimming cost V 6 bases and J 0 bases; bases outside gene matches: 4. CDR3 sequence reads: CSAQGGATNEKLFF. The CDR3 coding sequence is TGCAGTGCCCAGGGGGGTGCAACTAATGAAAAACTGTTTTTT.

This clonotype showed up just a few times. CDR3 loop: CASSADTGDSPLHF. The CDR3 DNA is TGTGCCAGCAGCGCGGACACGGGAGATTCACCCCTCCACTTT. The rearrangement uses TRBV11-1 and TRBJ1-6, with D possibly TRBD1 on 5 matching bases. Trimming stripped 5 bases from V and 8 bases from J, with 13 bases between. CDR3 length equals 14 residues. Germline V CDR1 and CDR2: SGHAT, FQDESV (reference sequence). The complete variable domain, with remaining parts taken from reference TRBV11-1 and TRBJ1-6, reads EAEVAQSPRYKITEKSQAVAFWCDPISGHATLYWYRQILGQGPELLVQFQDESVVDDSQLPKDRFSAERLKGVDSTLKIQPAELGDSAMYLCASSADTGDSPLHFGNGTRLTVT.

V gene TRBV28 combines with J gene TRBJ2-3; D is perhaps TRBD1 (7 bases). Germline lookup yields CDR1 MDHEN and CDR2 SYDVKM. V shed 7 bases and J shed 6 bases, with 11 bases lying between them. The CDR3 covers 12 residues. CDR3 sequence reads: CASIAGGDTQYF. DNA of the CDR3: TGTGCCAGCATTGCAGGGGGGGATACGCAGTATTTT.

This clonotype has more than one count but fewer than ten. The J gene is TRBJ1-5, the V gene TRBV25-1; D gene unclear. The V and J ends lost 11 bases and 3 bases respectively, with 11 bases between them. The CDR3 sequence is 12 residues long. CDR1 is MGHDK and CDR2 is SYGVNS in the germline V gene. Here the CDR3 reads CAPNSPNQPQHF. CDR3 in DNA: TGTGCCCCTAACAGTCCCAATCAGCCCCAGCATTTT. Using reference TRBV25-1 and TRBJ1-5 for the parts outside the CDR3, the full variable domain is EADIYQTPRYLVIGTGKKITLECSQTMGHDKMYWYQQDPGMELHLIHYSYGVNSTEKGDLSSESTVSRIRTEHFPLTLESARPSHTSQYLCAPNSPNQPQHFGDGTRLSIL.

This chain uses TRBV7-2 with TRBJ2-3; no definite D call. The CDR3 has 13 amino acids. V lost 3 bases, J lost 3 bases, and 7 bases lay in between. Germline V CDR1 and CDR2: SGHTA, FQGNSA. The CDR3 reads CASSFQVTDTQYF. The CDR3 coding sequence is TGTGCCAGCAGCTTCCAAGTGACAGATACGCAGTATTTT.

This sequence joins TRBV6-2 or TRBV6-3 and TRBJ1-1; tentatively, D is TRBD1 (5 bases). Trimming removed 1 base at V and 3 bases at J, with 9 bases between. The germline V gene has CDR1 MNHEY and CDR2 SVGEGT. This CDR3 is 14 amino acids long. CDR3 loop: CASSYYVGDTEAFF. The CDR3 nucleotides are TGTGCCAGCAGTTACTATGTGGGGGACACTGAAGCTTTCTTT.